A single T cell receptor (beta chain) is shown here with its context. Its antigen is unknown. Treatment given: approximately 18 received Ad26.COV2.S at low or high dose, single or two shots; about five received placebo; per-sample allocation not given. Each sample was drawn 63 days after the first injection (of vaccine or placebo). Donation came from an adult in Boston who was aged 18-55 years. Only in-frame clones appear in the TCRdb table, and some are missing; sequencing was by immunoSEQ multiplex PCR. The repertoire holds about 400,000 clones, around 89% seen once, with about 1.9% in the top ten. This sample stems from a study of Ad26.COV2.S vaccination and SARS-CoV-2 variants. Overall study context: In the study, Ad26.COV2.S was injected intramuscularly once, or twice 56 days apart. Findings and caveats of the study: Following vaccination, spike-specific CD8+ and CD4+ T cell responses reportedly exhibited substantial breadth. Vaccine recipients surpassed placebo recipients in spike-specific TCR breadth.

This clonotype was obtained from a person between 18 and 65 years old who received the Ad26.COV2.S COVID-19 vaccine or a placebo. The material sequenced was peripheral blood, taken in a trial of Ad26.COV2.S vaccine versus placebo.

The CDR3 region has the DNA TGTGCCAGCAGTCCCGCTCCCACTGAAGCTTTCTTT. Its translation is CASSPAPTEAFF. The V and J genes are TRBV6-6 and TRBJ1-1; D is unresolved. Germline CDR1 and CDR2: MNHNY and SVGAGI (reference sequence). The CDR3 extends over 12 amino acids. V gave up 5 bases and J gave up 4 bases, with 8 bases separating them.